Below are 29 T cell receptor beta chains sequenced from a single sample in a study of shared clonotypes between healthy human individuals. Sequencing used immunoSEQ multiplex PCR; TCRdb keeps in-frame clones, though not all of them. The sample consists of 2 million to 2.5 million clones, over 85% of them appearing once. The sequenced sample consisted of naive CD4+ T cells from PBMCs. The subset denotes: CD45RA+ positively selected. These receptors were taken from a man aged 18 to 35 in good health. Some clones in this sample may be carry-over from other donors' samples.

This clone showed up just a few times. The sample holds other DNA sequences that translate to the same CDR3. This chain uses TRBV18 with TRBJ1-1, with 8 nucleotides matching TRBD1. The CDR3 sequence is 15 residues long. Losses at the gene ends were 1 base for V and 2 bases for J; bases not matched to a gene: 3. The V gene's germline CDR1 is KGHSH and CDR2 LQKENI. CDR3 nucleotide sequence: TGTGCCAGCTCACCACGGACAGGGTCAAACACTGAAGCTTTCTTT. This sequence encodes CASSPRTGSNTEAFF.

About this clone: The same CDR3 arises from other DNA sequences in this sample as well. The J gene is TRBJ2-1, the V gene TRBV7-2, with a tentative D call TRBD2 (5 bases). This CDR3 is 13 amino acids long. The V gene's germline CDR1 is SGHTA and CDR2 FQGNSA. V lost 1 base and J lost 7, with 8 bases in between. The CDR3, as DNA: TGTGCCAGCAGCTTAGGGCGGGCGAATGAGCAGTTCTTC. It translates to CASSLGRANEQFF.

The V and J genes are TRBV5-6 and TRBJ1-6, with 8 bases aligning to TRBD1. This CDR3 region has 14 residues. CDR1 SGHDT and CDR2 YYEEEE come from the germline V gene. V was clipped by 3 bases and J by 7 bases; unmatched bases: 3. As DNA, the CDR3 is TGTGCCAGCAGCTCGGGACAGGCAAATTCACCCCTCCACTTT. This sequence encodes CASSSGQANSPLHF. Full variable domain (missing parts from reference TRBV5-6 and TRBJ1-6): DAGVTQSPTHLIKTRGQQVTLRCSPKSGHDTVSWYQQALGQGPQFIFQYYEEEERQRGNFPDRFSGHQFPNYSSELNVNALLLGDSALYLCASSSGQANSPLHFGNGTRLTVT.

This chain uses TRBV5-6 with TRBJ1-2; weak D call: TRBD1 (5 bases). CDR1 is SGHDT and CDR2 is YYEEEE in the germline V gene. CDR3 length: 16 amino acids. The germline V and J ends were trimmed by 4 bases and 2 bases, with 18 bases remaining between them. This chain's CDR3 is CASSGPGGSGNYGYTF. CDR3 nucleotides: TGTGCCAGCAGCGGGCCCGGGGGTAGTGGGAACTATGGCTACACCTTC.

V and J are TRBV16 and TRBJ1-5, with TRBD1 as a possible D gene (6 bases). Germline V lookup: CDR1 KGHSY, CDR2 FQNENV. The CDR3 is 14 amino acids. The V end lost 5 bases, the J end lost 5 bases, and 13 bases lay between the germline ends. The CDR3 loop reads CASSSAGGDQPQHF. CDR3 bases: TGTGCCAGCAGCTCGGCCGGGGGCGATCAGCCCCAGCATTTT.

V is TRBV7-7 and J is TRBJ2-7; weak D call: TRBD1 (5 bases). V lost 5 bases and J lost 7, with 21 bases in between. Germline V gives CDR1 SSHAT, CDR2 FNYEAQ (reference sequence). This CDR3 is built from 15 residues. The CDR3 DNA sequence: TGTGCCAGCAGCAGGAGCCCAGGGCTAGACGCGGAGCAGTACTTC. Its translation: CASSRSPGLDAEQYF.

The chain is built from TRBV19 and TRBJ1-2, with 9 bases identical to TRBD1. Trimming at V came to 8 bases and at J to 5 bases, leaving 0 bases not matched to a gene. The V gene's germline CDR1 is LNHDA and CDR2 SQIVND (reference sequence). This CDR3 is built from 11 residues. The DNA of the CDR3 is TGTGCCAGTGGACAGGGGTATGGCTACACCTTC. Translated, it gives CASGQGYGYTF. Together with reference TRBV19 and TRBJ1-2, the CDR3 gives the full variable domain: DGGITQSPKYLFRKEGQNVTLSCEQNLNHDAMYWYRQDPGQGLRLIYYSQIVNDFQKGDIAEGYSVSREKKESFPLTVTSAQKNPTAFYLCASGQGYGYTFGSGTRLTVV.

Comment on this clone: Within the sample, other DNA sequences also encode this same CDR3. J is TRBJ2-5 and V is TRBV18; a weak D match, TRBD2 (5 bases). Trimming took off 3 bases at V and 3 bases at J, with 8 bases between the two ends. This CDR3 has 13 amino acids. Germline assignment: CDR1 KGHSH and CDR2 LQKENI. The DNA of the CDR3 is TGTGCCAGCTCACCCACCGGGGAAGAGACCCAGTACTTC. Translated: CASSPTGEETQYF.

This clone was seen once. The rearrangement links TRBV18 to TRBJ2-5; TRBD2 matches 7 bases. This CDR3 region has 14 residues. CDR1 and CDR2 from the germline V gene are KGHSH and LQKENI. V trimming: 4 bases; J trimming: 4 bases; junction bases outside the gene matches: 6. The CDR3 DNA sequence: TGTGCCAGCTCACACCGGGACTATCTAGAGACCCAGTACTTC. Translating it yields CASSHRDYLETQYF.

The chain couples TRBV21-1 to TRBJ1-5; TRBD1 was called by the table and not checked on the DNA. TRBV21-1 is deemed a pseudogene. The CDR3 contains 14 residues. CDR3 in DNA: TGTGCCAGCAGCAAAAACACAGGGGCGAAGCCCCAGCATTTT. Amino acid sequence: CASSKNTGAKPQHF.

CDR3 in amino acids: CASSDPGGTYLYNEQFF. In DNA, the CDR3 is TGTGCCAGCAGTGACCCAGGCGGGACTTACCTATACAATGAGCAGTTCTTC. The V and J genes are TRBV6-1 and TRBJ2-1, with D perhaps TRBD2 (6 bases). Per the germline V gene, CDR1 is MNHNS and CDR2 is SASEGT. The V end was cut by 3 bases, the J end by 4 bases, with 19 bases between. CDR3 size: 17 residues.

The chain is built from TRBV6-1 and TRBJ1-1, with D possibly being TRBD1 (6 bases). Germline V lookup: CDR1 MNHNS, CDR2 SASEGT. This CDR3 region has 12 residues. Trimming took 6 bases from V and 13 from J, leaving 18 bases between them. The CDR3 DNA reads TGTGCCAGCAGCTCGGGGGGGCGGGAGGTTTTCTTT. Translated: CASSSGGREVFF.

The chain carries TRBV5-4 and TRBJ2-3, with D unclear. Trimming took off 7 bases at V and 0 bases at J, with 18 bases between the two ends. The CDR3 loop spans 16 amino acids. Germline loops: CDR1 SGHNT, CDR2 YYREEE (reference sequence). For the CDR3, the DNA is TGTGCCAGCCCCTCTCCAGGCCGAACCAGCACAGATACGCAGTATTTT. Translating gives CASPSPGRTSTDTQYF.

CDR3 residues: CAIRSQLNTEAFF. The CDR3 nucleotides are TGTGCCATCAGATCCCAGCTGAACACTGAAGCTTTCTTT. The rearrangement uses TRBV10-3 and TRBJ1-1; no definite D call. Germline V gives CDR1 ENHRY, CDR2 SYGVKD. V shed 6 bases and J shed 0 bases, with 8 bases lying between them. CDR3 size: 13 residues.

Concerning this clone: Other DNA sequences within the sample encode an identical CDR3. The chain recombines TRBV5-1 with TRBJ2-5, with a possible D match to TRBD2 (6 bases). V was pared by 0 bases and J by 2 bases, with 11 bases between. The CDR3 consists of 15 residues. Germline loops: CDR1 SGHRS, CDR2 YFSETQ. The CDR3 protein is CASSLAGTSQETQYF. Written as DNA, the CDR3 is TGCGCCAGCAGCTTGGCCGGGACTTCGCAAGAGACCCAGTACTTC. The full variable domain, in which reference TRBV5-1 and TRBJ2-5 provide the parts outside the CDR3, is KAGVTQTPRYLIKTRGQQVTLSCSPISGHRSVSWYQQTPGQGLQFLFEYFSETQRNKGNFPGRFSGRQFSNSRSEMNVSTLELGDSALYLCASSLAGTSQETQYFGPGTRLLVL.

V gene TRBV29-1 combines with J gene TRBJ2-1; D not resolved. Deletions cut 6 bases from V and 1 base from J, with 10 bases between. CDR3 size: 13 residues. Germline V gene lookup returns CDR1 SQVTM and CDR2 ANQGSEA. This CDR3 is CSVYARSYNEQFF. DNA of the CDR3: TGCAGCGTCTATGCTAGATCCTACAATGAGCAGTTCTTC.

This chain links TRBV7-9 with TRBJ1-5; D gene unclear. Germline assignment: CDR1 SEHNR and CDR2 FQNEAQ (reference sequence). V was cut by 5 bases and J by 7 bases, with 9 bases left in between. The CDR3 totals 12 residues. The CDR3 sequence: CASSIQQQPQHF. The CDR3 DNA is TGTGCCAGCAGCATACAGCAACAGCCCCAGCATTTT.

The sample holds a few counts of this clone. Other DNA sequences in this specimen translate into the identical CDR3. The rearrangement links TRBV6-1 to TRBJ1-5, with D possibly TRBD1 on 5 matching bases. The CDR3 contains 14 residues. Per the germline V gene, CDR1 is MNHNS and CDR2 is SASEGT. V was cut by 1 base and J by 2 bases, with 6 bases left in between. The CDR3 region has the DNA TGTGCCAGCAGTGAAGGGGGGGGCAATCAGCCCCAGCATTTT. This codes for CASSEGGGNQPQHF.

The chain links TRBV5-1 to TRBJ2-2, with 9 bases matching TRBD1. CDR1 is SGHRS and CDR2 is YFSETQ in the germline V gene. Trimming cost V 8 bases and J 1 base; bases outside gene matches: 6. This CDR3 has 15 amino acids. CDR3 sequence (DNA): TGCGCCAGTACAACGGGACAGGGGAACACCGGGGAGCTGTTTTTT. Protein: CASTTGQGNTGELFF.

The rearrangement uses TRBV27 and TRBJ1-4; TRBD1 agrees at 9 bases. Germline V gives CDR1 MNHEY, CDR2 SMNVEV (reference sequence). There are 15 residues in the CDR3. V gave up 6 bases and J gave up 8 bases; unmatched junction bases: 10. The chain's CDR3 is CASSHKGQGGEKLFF. The CDR3 region has the DNA TGTGCCAGCAGCCACAAGGGACAGGGTGGAGAAAAACTGTTTTTT.

V gene TRBV9 combines with J gene TRBJ1-2; a possible D gene is TRBD1 (6 bases). Germline V gene data show CDR1 as SGDLS and CDR2 as YYNGEE. This CDR3 is built from 16 residues. Trimming left V 0 bases short and J 4 bases short, with 16 bases between. The CDR3 sequence is CASSVDGQGRVYGYTF. CDR3 sequence (DNA): TGTGCCAGCAGCGTAGATGGTCAGGGGAGGGTCTATGGCTACACCTTC.

The chain combines TRBV11-2 with TRBJ2-1; no firm D call. Trimming cost V 3 bases and J 7 bases, with 16 bases left between them. Germline values: CDR1 SGHAT, CDR2 FQNNGV. The CDR3 totals 15 residues. CDR3 sequence: CASSFALSYGNEQFF. In DNA form, the CDR3 reads TGTGCCAGCAGCTTTGCCCTATCCTACGGAAATGAGCAGTTCTTC.

The CDR3 nucleotides read TGTGCCAGCAGTGAAGCGGCTAGCGGTTCCACAGATACGCAGTATTTT. Amino acid sequence: CASSEAASGSTDTQYF. The rearrangement joins TRBV2 to TRBJ2-3; 7 bases are a match to TRBD2. This CDR3 region has 16 residues. V was clipped by 0 bases and J by 2 bases; unmatched bases: 5. From germline, CDR1 is SNHLY and CDR2 FYNNEI.

The CDR3 DNA reads as TGTGCCAGTAGTCTCGGGGCAACCTATGGCTACACCTTC. It translates to CASSLGATYGYTF. The chain combines TRBV19 with TRBJ1-2, with D possibly being TRBD1 (5 bases). Looked up from germline, CDR1 is LNHDA and CDR2 is SQIVND (reference sequence). This CDR3 spans 13 amino acids. V was cut by 5 bases and J by 4 bases, with 11 bases left in between.

This rearrangement joins TRBV29-1 to TRBJ1-5; D may be TRBD1 (5 bases). V lost 3 bases and J 3 bases, leaving 9 bases between the germline ends. The germline V gene encodes CDR1 SQVTM and CDR2 ANQGSEA. The CDR3 consists of 13 residues. The DNA for the CDR3 is TGCAGCGTTGACCAGGGCCTCAATCAGCCCCAGCATTTT. Its protein is CSVDQGLNQPQHF.

This clone was detected only once. The V and J genes are TRBV2 and TRBJ2-7; 9 nucleotides match TRBD2. Germline loops: CDR1 SNHLY, CDR2 FYNNEI. The V gene end was trimmed by 1 base and the J gene end by 4 bases; junction bases not matched to a gene: 8. The length of the CDR3 is 16 residues. CDR3 in DNA: TGTGCCAGCAGTGAAGGTTTTAGCGGGAGTAATTACGAGCAGTACTTC. Amino acid sequence: CASSEGFSGSNYEQYF.

The chain has TRBV7-8 and TRBJ1-3; D possibly corresponds to TRBD1 (5 bases). V was pared by 4 bases and J by 0 bases, with 19 bases between. Germline CDR1 SGHVS, CDR2 FQNEAQ. This CDR3 region has 18 residues. As DNA, the CDR3 is TGTGCCAGCAGCTATGAGGCCGACAGACGGATCTCTGGAAACACCATATATTTT. Its protein is CASSYEADRRISGNTIYF.

This clone appeared a single time. The rearrangement joins TRBV9 to TRBJ2-7, with TRBD1 matching over 8 bases. V shed 0 bases and J 7 bases; nucleotides not matched to a gene: 12. Germline-derived CDR1 and CDR2 are SGDLS and YYNGEE. CDR3 length: 16 residues. This chain's CDR3 is CASSVDAGQGALEQYF. CDR3 in DNA: TGTGCCAGCAGCGTAGATGCGGGGCAGGGGGCTTTAGAGCAGTACTTC.

This chain uses TRBV14 with TRBJ2-5; D is unresolved. The germline gives CDR1 SGHDN, CDR2 FVKESK. This CDR3 has 17 amino acids. Trimming removed 0 bases from V and 3 bases from J, with 17 bases in between. CDR3 in amino acids: CASSQEYTFGGKETQYF. The CDR3 nucleotides are TGTGCCAGCAGCCAAGAGTACACGTTTGGCGGCAAAGAGACCCAGTACTTC.